Listed below are T cell receptor beta chains from one sample, sequenced in a study of radiotherapy plus CTLA-4 blockade in lung cancer. The assay was immunoSEQ multiplex PCR, and TCRdb's table has in-frame clones only and misses some. The profile shows tens of thousands of clones, 65% to 85% of them singletons. This sample comprised peripheral blood, obtained from a patient treated with radiotherapy plus ipilimumab. These receptors were obtained from a human donor with non-small cell lung cancer who had a complete response to radiotherapy plus ipilimumab. The CDR3 runs from the conserved cysteine through the conserved F or W. D genes are given only for firm matches. Size is stated for part of the rows, as once, few or many counts, or as a class when the clone is expanded.

v_call	j_call	clone_size	d_call	cdr3_aa	cdr3_nt
TRBV11-2	TRBJ1-2	NA	NA	CASSWGTGEGLRGYTF	TGTGCCAGCAGCTGGGGAACGGGGGAAGGACTACGCGGCTACACCTTC
TRBV6-1	TRBJ2-7	NA	NA	CASSVREGGSYEQYF	TGTGCCAGCAGTGTCAGAGAGGGTGGCTCCTACGAGCAGTACTTC
TRBV5-1	TRBJ2-7	NA	TRBD1	CASSYIPGQGAYEQYF	TGCGCCAGCAGCTATATACCGGGACAGGGGGCGTACGAGCAGTACTTC
TRBV11-2	TRBJ1-1	few	NA	CASGSQGLGTEAFF	TGTGCCAGCGGATCCCAGGGATTAGGCACTGAAGCTTTCTTT
TRBV6-5	TRBJ2-5	NA	TRBD1	CASRRQGTGETQYF	TGTGCCAGCAGACGACAGGGGACGGGAGAGACCCAGTACTTC
TRBV28	TRBJ2-3	NA	TRBD1	CASTMSLGQGTRTDTQYF	TGTGCCAGCACCATGAGCCTGGGACAGGGGACTCGGACAGATACGCAGTATTTT
TRBV2	TRBJ1-1	NA	TRBD1	CASRAQGEAFF	TGTGCCAGCAGAGCACAGGGGGAAGCTTTCTTT
TRBV9	TRBJ1-1	NA	TRBD1	CASSITGARGVNTEAFF	TGTGCCAGCAGCATTACAGGGGCGCGAGGGGTGAACACTGAAGCTTTCTTT
TRBV11-2	TRBJ2-2	NA	TRBD2	CASSIRLAQAGELFF	TGTGCCAGCAGCATCCGACTAGCCCAGGCCGGGGAGCTGTTTTTT
TRBV19	TRBJ2-2	NA	NA	CASSRDIQAGELFF	TGTGCCAGTAGCAGGGACATACAGGCCGGGGAGCTGTTTTTT
TRBV10-2	TRBJ1-5	NA	TRBD1	CASIRLGQGGYSNQPQHF	TGCGCCAGCATTCGGTTGGGACAGGGGGGGTATAGCAATCAGCCCCAGCATTTT
TRBV19	TRBJ1-4	NA	NA	CASSYDRSTNEKLFF	TGTGCCAGTAGTTACGACAGGTCAACTAATGAAAAACTGTTTTTT
TRBV30	TRBJ2-7	NA	NA	CAVGQGSGIF	NA
TRBV9	TRBJ2-3	NA	TRBD2	CASSVASGGGTDTQYF	TGTGCCAGCAGCGTAGCTAGCGGGGGAGGGACAGATACGCAGTATTTT
TRBV6-1	TRBJ2-5	NA	NA	CASTGQYQETQYF	TGTGCCAGCACCGGACAGTACCAAGAGACCCAGTACTTC
TRBV9	TRBJ2-1	NA	TRBD1	CASSVALLPGTGPNEQFF	TGTGCCAGCAGCGTAGCGTTATTACCCGGGACAGGGCCCAATGAGCAGTTCTTC
TRBV6-5	TRBJ2-7	NA	TRBD2	CASGLSYEQYF	TGTGCATCGGGACTAAGCTACGAGCAGTACTTC
TRBV7-6	TRBJ2-7	few	NA	CASSPWQVREQYF	TGTGCCAGCAGCCCCTGGCAGGTGCGAGAGCAGTACTTC
TRBV4-1	TRBJ2-4	NA	TRBD1	CASSRQISRDSLAKNIQYF	TGCGCCAGCAGCCGACAAATTAGTAGGGACAGTTTAGCCAAAAACATTCAGTACTTC
TRBV9	TRBJ1-4	NA	TRBD1	CASSVSGTGLGKLFF	TGTGCCAGCAGCGTCAGCGGGACAGGGCTTGGAAAACTGTTTTTT
TRBV5-1	TRBJ2-7	NA	TRBD1	CASSLAGTGPYEQYF	TGCGCCAGCAGCTTGGCCGGGACAGGTCCCTACGAGCAGTACTTC
TRBV6-5	TRBJ2-7	NA	TRBD1	CASRTRGRSTDEQYF	TGTGCCAGCAGGACAAGGGGGCGCTCAACCGACGAGCAGTACTTC
TRBV7-2	TRBJ1-2	few	TRBD1	CASSLGTGTGNYGYTF	TGTGCCAGCAGCTTAGGGACCGGGACAGGGAACTATGGCTACACCTTC
TRBV28	TRBJ2-2	once	NA	CASSLSSGELFF	TGTGCCAGCAGTTTGAGTTCGGGGGAGCTGTTTTTT
TRBV5-6	TRBJ2-3	NA	TRBD2	CASSARRLAYTQYF	TGTGCCAGCAGCGCCCGGAGACTAGCCTATACGCAGTATTTT
TRBV2	TRBJ1-6	NA	NA	CASSEGGEGASYNSPLHF	TGTGCCAGCAGTGAAGGCGGCGAGGGAGCTTCCTATAATTCACCCCTCCACTTT
TRBV27	TRBJ2-1	once	NA	CASSPRTEPYNEQFF	TGTGCCAGCAGTCCACGGACAGAGCCCTACAATGAGCAGTTCTTC